The 20 T cell receptor beta chains given below trace back to one sample, sequenced in a study of T cell changes during pregnancy in multiple sclerosis. Using immunoSEQ multiplex PCR, the repertoire was profiled, and TCRdb retains in-frame clones only, with some absent. The sample consists of about 50,000 clones, about 90% of them appearing once. Sequenced here: CD4+ T cells from peripheral blood mononuclear cells, sampled after pregnancy. Receptors originate from a female donor with multiple sclerosis, enrolled in a pregnancy study.

The gene calls are TRBV5-1 and TRBJ2-5, with 10 bases matching TRBD2. The CDR3 is made up of 15 amino acids. Germline V gene sequence: CDR1 SGHRS, CDR2 YFSETQ. With V trimmed by 9 bases and J by 1 base, 9 bases remained unmatched. The CDR3 DNA reads as TGCGCCACTAAATTAGCGGGAGGAGTCCAAGAGACCCAGTACTTC. Translated, it gives CATKLAGGVQETQYF.

The sample holds one count of this clone. The gene calls are TRBV2 and TRBJ1-1, with TRBD1 matching 7 bases. This CDR3 region has 15 residues. Per the germline V gene, CDR1 is SNHLY and CDR2 is FYNNEI. Unmatched junction bases numbered 7, after V lost 6 bases and J lost 0 bases. In nucleotides, the CDR3 is TGTGCCAGCAGATCAACAGGGGCCATGAACACTGAAGCTTTCTTT. Protein product: CASRSTGAMNTEAFF.

V gene TRBV2 combines with J gene TRBJ1-3; D unclear. The CDR3 contains 14 residues. The ends were cut back, 3 bases at V and 0 bases at J, with 6 bases in the middle. Germline CDR1 SNHLY, CDR2 FYNNEI. CDR3 in amino acids: CASSDSLSGNTIYF. CDR3 DNA: TGTGCCAGCAGTGATTCCCTCTCTGGAAACACCATATATTTT. The full variable domain, completed using reference TRBV2 and TRBJ1-3, is EPEVTQTPSHQVTQMGQEVILRCVPISNHLYFYWYRQILGQKVEFLVSFYNNEISEKSEIFDDQFSVERPDGSNFTLKIRSTKLEDSAMYFCASSDSLSGNTIYFGEGSWLTVV.

The chain carries TRBV30 and TRBJ2-1; 7 nucleotides agree with TRBD2. Trimming took 1 base from V and 5 from J; bases not matched to a gene: 11. The CDR3 consists of 16 residues. Germline CDR1 and CDR2: GTSNPN and SVGIG (reference sequence). This chain's CDR3 is CAWSEESGIQNNEQFF. The CDR3 DNA reads TGTGCCTGGAGTGAAGAAAGCGGGATTCAAAACAATGAGCAGTTCTTC. Together with reference TRBV30 and TRBJ2-1, the CDR3 gives the full variable domain: SQTIHQWPATLVQPVGSPLSLECTVEGTSNPNLYWYRQAAGRGLQLLFYSVGIGQISSEVPQNLSASRPQDRQFILSSKKLLLSDSGFYLCAWSEESGIQNNEQFFGPGTRLTVL.

The chain has TRBV4-2 and TRBJ2-4; 8 nucleotides match TRBD2. Per the germline V gene, CDR1 is LGHNA and CDR2 is YNFKEQ. V shed 1 base, J shed 1 base, and the junction held 9 bases outside the gene matches. The CDR3 extends over 18 amino acids. The CDR3 is CASSQALRAGDAKNIQYF. As DNA, the CDR3 is TGTGCCAGCAGCCAAGCCCTCAGAGCGGGAGATGCCAAAAACATTCAGTACTTC.

J is TRBJ1-1 and V is TRBV30; D is uncertain. CDR3 length: 14 residues. V dropped 5 bases and J dropped 4 bases, with 17 bases sitting between them. Germline CDR1 GTSNPN, CDR2 SVGIG (reference sequence). The CDR3, as DNA: TGTGCCTGGGAAGTAGGAGGGTGGCCCACTGAAGCTTTCTTT. The encoded protein is CAWEVGGWPTEAFF.

V and J are TRBV2 and TRBJ2-7; maybe TRBD1 (6 bases). Germline V gene sequence: CDR1 SNHLY, CDR2 FYNNEI. V was shortened by 8 bases and J by 4 bases, with 18 bases between the two germline ends. The CDR3 contains 14 residues. The CDR3 bases are TGTGCCAGCGCCCTCGGTGGTCAGGGGTACGAGCAGTACTTC. Translating it yields CASALGGQGYEQYF.

For this clone: The junction departs from germline at one end; a sequencing error may be responsible. The V call is TRBV19, the J call TRBJ2-3; TRBD1 matches 8 bases. This CDR3 has 15 amino acids. CDR1 is LNHDA and CDR2 is SQIVND in the germline V gene (reference sequence). The CDR3 DNA sequence: TGTGCCAGTAGTATTGGACAGGGAAGCATAGATACGCAGTATTTT. Its protein product is CASSIGQGSIDTQYF.

The rearrangement links TRBV5-6 to TRBJ2-7; possible D gene TRBD2, 5 bases. Trimming removed 2 bases at V and 6 bases at J, with 9 bases between. CDR3 length: 12 residues. Germline lookup yields CDR1 SGHDT and CDR2 YYEEEE. CDR3 in amino acids: CASSFTRSEQYF. CDR3 DNA sequence: TGTGCCAGCAGCTTTACTAGAAGCGAGCAGTACTTC.

The rearrangement joins TRBV2 to TRBJ2-1; 10 bases match TRBD2. V shed 6 bases and J 1 base; nucleotides not matched to a gene: 9. The CDR3 totals 17 residues. Germline lookup yields CDR1 SNHLY and CDR2 FYNNEI. The CDR3 DNA reads TGTGCCAGCAGGACCCCCCTAGCGGGAGATTCCTACAATGAGCAGTTCTTC. Its protein product is CASRTPLAGDSYNEQFF.

The chain joins TRBV10-3 to TRBJ1-2; D is possibly TRBD1 (6 bases). Between the trimmed V and J ends, which lost 0 bases and 5 bases, there was a span of 19 bases. From germline, CDR1 is ENHRY and CDR2 SYGVKD. CDR3 length: 17 amino acids. The DNA for the CDR3 is TGTGCCATCAGTGAGTCTTTTTTCCGGGGACACCTTTATGGCTACACCTTC. Translating it yields CAISESFFRGHLYGYTF.

The chain has TRBV27 and TRBJ2-7; possible D gene TRBD1, 6 bases. Germline-derived CDR1 and CDR2 are MNHEY and SMNVEV (reference sequence). The CDR3 totals 14 residues. V lost 4 bases and J 5 bases, leaving 15 bases between the germline ends. CDR3 in amino acids: CASSWGRGEDEQYF. The CDR3 coding sequence is TGTGCCAGCAGTTGGGGCAGGGGAGAAGACGAGCAGTACTTC.

The V call is TRBV30, the J call TRBJ2-5; D may be TRBD2 (5 bases). The CDR3 is 16 residues long. V was trimmed by 3 bases and J by 5 bases, leaving 22 bases between them. The germline gives CDR1 GTSNPN, CDR2 SVGIG (reference sequence). The CDR3 DNA sequence: TGTGCCTGGAGCCCCGGTCGTACTTCAAGAGGGGAGACCCAGTACTTC. Protein: CAWSPGRTSRGETQYF.

The rearrangement joins TRBV12-5 to TRBJ2-1; D call uncertain. Germline assignment: CDR1 LGHNT and CDR2 FRNRAP. V was shortened by 3 bases and J by 9 bases, with 9 bases between the two germline ends. The CDR3 loop spans 12 amino acids. In nucleotides, the CDR3 is TGTGCTAGTGGTTTCGCCGCGAGTGAGCAGTTCTTC. Amino acids: CASGFAASEQFF.

This chain joins TRBV5-1 and TRBJ1-1; TRBD1 is a possible D gene (6 bases). V was trimmed by 2 bases and J by 10 bases, leaving 18 bases between them. Germline values: CDR1 SGHRS, CDR2 YFSETQ. CDR3 length: 14 amino acids. The CDR3 DNA reads as TGCGCCAGCAGCTTCGCCTCCCCAGGGGCGGTAGCTTTCTTT. Amino acids: CASSFASPGAVAFF.

The genes are TRBV11-1 and TRBJ1-1, with a weak D call TRBD1 (5 bases). The CDR3 consists of 13 residues. V lost 2 bases and J lost 10, with 14 bases in between. Germline lookup yields CDR1 SGHAT and CDR2 FQDESV (reference sequence). In DNA, the CDR3 is TGTGCCAGCAGCTTATGGGTGGACACCCGAGCTTTCTTT. Encoded protein: CASSLWVDTRAFF.

The chain is built from TRBV27 and TRBJ2-5, with unresolved D. V was clipped by 5 bases and J by 1 base, with 8 bases between them. The CDR3 spans 13 residues. CDR1 and CDR2 (germline): MNHEY, SMNVEV (reference sequence). The CDR3 DNA is TGTGCCAGCAGTCCTTTGTTCCAAGAGACCCAGTACTTC. Encoded protein: CASSPLFQETQYF.

The chain employs TRBV19 and TRBJ1-4, with 8 positions matching TRBD1. Germline CDR1 is LNHDA and CDR2 is SQIVND (reference sequence). This CDR3 region has 16 residues. With V trimmed by 4 bases and J by 4 bases, 8 bases remained unmatched. CDR3 protein: CASSSLGQAINEKLFF. In DNA form, the CDR3 reads TGTGCCAGTAGTAGCTTGGGACAGGCGATTAATGAAAAACTGTTTTTT.

The gene calls are TRBV6-1 and TRBJ2-1; 7 bases match TRBD2. Germline loops: CDR1 MNHNS, CDR2 SASEGT. V was clipped by 0 bases and J by 1 base; unmatched bases: 3. The CDR3 is made up of 16 amino acids. CDR3 amino acids: CASSEAWRGSYNEQFF. DNA of the CDR3: TGTGCCAGCAGTGAAGCGTGGCGGGGGTCCTACAATGAGCAGTTCTTC.

The gene calls are TRBV7-6 and TRBJ2-1; TRBD1 matches at 12 bases. Germline CDR1 reads SGHVS; CDR2 reads FNYEAQ. The CDR3 is 17 amino acids. V gave up 2 bases and J gave up 8 bases; unmatched junction bases: 10. The CDR3 DNA sequence: TGTGCCAGCAGCTTAATCGCCCGGGACAGGGGGCACTATGAGCAGTTCTTC. This sequence encodes CASSLIARDRGHYEQFF.